This T cell receptor beta chain derives from a study of early T cells in non-severe SARS-CoV-2 infection. The CDR3 has 18 amino acids. The ends were cut back, 8 bases at V and 0 bases at J, with 20 bases in the middle. This clonotype was counted ten times or more. TCRdb passed the 5' RACE reads through MiXCR, listing each CDR3 protein once. In the table there are roughly 20,000 distinct CDR3 sequences, roughly 5.1% of which are singletons. The source of this sequence is an adult who was a healthcare worker with PCR-confirmed SARS-CoV-2 infection or an uninfected control (not recorded which). Material for sequencing was whole blood. The chain joins TRBV12-3 or TRBV12-4 to TRBJ2-6; TRBD1 is a possible D gene (6 bases). The CDR3, as DNA: TGTGCCAGCTCCCCGCCTCTGGGGGCTAGCTCTGGGGCCAACGTCCTGACTTTC. Its translation is CASSPPLGASSGANVLTF.